Listed below are T cell receptor beta chains from one sample, sequenced in a study of T-cell memory formation after mild COVID-19. TCRdb passed the 5' RACE reads through MiXCR, listing each CDR3 protein once. The sample lists approximately 490,000 distinct CDR3 sequences; about 20% were seen once. The sequencing input was PBMCs or a T cell subset sorted from them (not recorded which). The receptors were gathered from an adult woman who had mild COVID-19 (a few samples of this study predate the infection). Cell type and time point are not known. CDR3s leave out the opening cysteine and the closing phenylalanine or tryptophan. Each record gives: V gene, CDR3 length, CDR3 protein.

>TRBV5-1|12
ASNEGATNEKLF
>TRBV5-1|13
ASSIGQGNGHEQY
>TRBV12-3/TRBV12-4|14
ASSLRGSTRSYEQY
>TRBV7-2|15
ASSPLGLAGFQETQY
>TRBV7-9|11
ASSLALAPEQF
>TRBV12-3/TRBV12-4|14
ASRPHPGQGTNEQF
>TRBV18|15
ASSPLGPQAAKNIQY
>TRBV12-3/TRBV12-4|12
ASSSQIPYQPQH
>TRBV4-3|14
ASSQAGTGGRNEQF
>TRBV10-3|13
AISPGHFSGNTIY
>TRBV7-8|11
ASSLVEGTEAF
>TRBV20-1|13
SARTLAAVTDTQY
>TRBV5-6|16
ASSSGGTDPLLTYEQY
>TRBV11-1|14
ASSSATGVIGNTIY
>TRBV12-3/TRBV12-4|13
ASSFRTGGRETQY
>TRBV28|13
ASRAPGLAFYEQY
>TRBV7-9|11
ASSLPVGEGYT
>TRBV30|11
AWDRGTADTQY
>TRBV29-1|13
SVGVGTTSTDTQY
>TRBV27|13
ASSPFASGGDTQY
>TRBV9|12
ASSVTGLDLEAF
>TRBV6-4|14
ASSAHPEGNTGELF
>TRBV9|16
ASSADPTGGVLADTQY
>TRBV4-2|13
ASSQDTRAYREQY
>TRBV11-2|14
ASSLAGATSTDTQY
>TRBV7-6|17
ASSETSGTGLANTGELF
>TRBV6-5|15
ASSYSGLAGGTGELF
>TRBV7-6|12
ASSPSYEYNEQF
>TRBV4-1|16
ASSRGLAGGRERNIQY
>TRBV18|12
ASSRDNGDTEAF
>TRBV7-6|11
ATRLGGTGELF
>TRBV12-3/TRBV12-4|15
ASSGPGLAGPGGELF
>TRBV12-3/TRBV12-4|15
ASSPFGGNSGANVLT
>TRBV7-3|13
ASSFIREGAGELF
>TRBV4-2|14
ASSQDWDRVWNEQF
>TRBV7-9|14
ASSGLRDRFSYEQY
>TRBV3-1|14
ASSQREGQLRYEQY
>TRBV12-3/TRBV12-4|11
ASRGTTAYEQY
>TRBV7-9|14
ASSSGDRGYNSPLH
>TRBV7-9|10
AAEDRAPEAF
>TRBV9|12
ASSGRELGYEQY
>TRBV7-9|12
ASSLEQGFGGYT
>TRBV20-1|12
SARDPTGPYEQY
>TRBV12-3/TRBV12-4|15
ASSSGGLMLAKNIQY
>TRBV7-2|14
ASSLALQGQGYGYT
>TRBV6-6|11
ASSSGANNEQF